Here is one T cell receptor beta chain with its context. Its antigen has not been determined. Base qualities are not provided; no much larger clone lies one nucleotide away. V trim: 6 bases; J trim: 3 bases; unmatched bases: 10. The germline V gene supplies CDR1 SGHAT and CDR2 FQNNGV. Measured from the cysteine to the phenylalanine, the CDR3 is 15 residues long. Left in the record is the CDR3 DNA by itself, 45 bases read in frame from the first base. These data originate in a study of CD8 T cells in ankylosing spondylitis (dated by TCRdb to 2017 to 2019). Describing the broader study: T cell receptor beta repertoires were profiled in healthy donors and ankylosing spondylitis patients so that disease-linked TCR variants could be found. Peripheral blood was sampled, and synovial fluid was also collected from ankylosing spondylitis patients. In total, the full study cohort was made up of 95 to 110 healthy donors and approximately 24 ankylosing spondylitis patients. General conclusions and limits of the study: Some TCR beta motif variants had previously been reported in synovial fluid and blood of reactive arthritis patients, which suggested common disease-initiation mechanisms. The disease-linked clones were reported as significantly enriched in matched synovial fluid samples from ankylosing spondylitis patients. Blood from ankylosing spondylitis patients appeared to be characterized by a TCR beta motif composed of about 8 highly homologous amino acid variants. In peripheral blood, the disease-linked clones were found at relatively low frequencies and had a CD8+ phenotype.

This sample was sequenced with an Illumina HiSeq 2500. Quantitative 5'-RACE with molecular barcodes was used to prepare TCR beta libraries. In the original analysis: To identify disease-linked TCR variants, a new computational method was used, one built on a probabilistic model of VDJ rearrangement. TCRdb reran the public reads through fastp at Q25 and MiXCR, keeping productive beta chains. For every CDR3 protein sequence, its rows merge into one entry that carries the most common genes and DNA. TCRdb, not the original authors, processed these V and J calls. This sample is represented by some 350,000 distinct CDR3 sequences; roughly 14% of them were singletons. Less than 1.1% of the sample comes from the top ten.

This TCR was sampled from a male donor with ankylosing spondylitis or in good health (not recorded which). The sequencing input was blood, either unsorted or a sorted T cell fraction (not recorded which). Recombination joined TRBV11-2 with TRBJ2-7, with 8 bases matching TRBD2. The CDR3: CASSRSGTGRYEQYF. The bases read TGTGCCAGCAGTCGTAGCGGGACTGGGCGCTACGAGCAGTACTTC.